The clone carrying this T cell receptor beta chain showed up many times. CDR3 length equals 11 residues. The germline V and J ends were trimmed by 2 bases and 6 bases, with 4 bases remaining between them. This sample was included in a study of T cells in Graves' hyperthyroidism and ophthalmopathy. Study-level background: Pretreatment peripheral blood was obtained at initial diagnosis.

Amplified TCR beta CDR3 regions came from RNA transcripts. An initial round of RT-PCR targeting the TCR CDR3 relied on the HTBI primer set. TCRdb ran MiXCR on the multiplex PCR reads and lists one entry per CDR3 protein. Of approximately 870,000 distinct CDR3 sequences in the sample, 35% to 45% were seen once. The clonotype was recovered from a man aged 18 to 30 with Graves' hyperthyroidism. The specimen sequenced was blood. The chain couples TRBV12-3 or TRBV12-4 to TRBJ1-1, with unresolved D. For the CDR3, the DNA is TGTGCCAGCAGTTTACTGTCTGAAGCTTTCTTT. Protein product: CASSLLSEAFF.